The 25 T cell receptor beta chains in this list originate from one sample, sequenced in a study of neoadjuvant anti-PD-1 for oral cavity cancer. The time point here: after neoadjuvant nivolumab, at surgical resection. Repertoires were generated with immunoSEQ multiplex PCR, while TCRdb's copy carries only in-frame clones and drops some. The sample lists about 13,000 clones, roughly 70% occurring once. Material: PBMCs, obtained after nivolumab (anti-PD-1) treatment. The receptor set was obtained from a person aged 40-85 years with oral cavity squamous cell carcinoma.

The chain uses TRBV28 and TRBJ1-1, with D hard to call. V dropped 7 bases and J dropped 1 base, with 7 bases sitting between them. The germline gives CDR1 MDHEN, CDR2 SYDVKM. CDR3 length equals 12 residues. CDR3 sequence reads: CASNPQNTEAFF. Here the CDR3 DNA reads TGTGCCAGCAATCCACAGAACACTGAAGCTTTCTTT.

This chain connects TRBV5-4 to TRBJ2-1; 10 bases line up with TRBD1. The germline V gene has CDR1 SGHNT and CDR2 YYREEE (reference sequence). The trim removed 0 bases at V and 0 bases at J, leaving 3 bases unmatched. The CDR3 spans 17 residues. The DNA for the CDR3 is TGTGCCAGCAGCTTGGGGACAGGGGGTAACTCCTACAATGAGCAGTTCTTC. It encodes CASSLGTGGNSYNEQFF.

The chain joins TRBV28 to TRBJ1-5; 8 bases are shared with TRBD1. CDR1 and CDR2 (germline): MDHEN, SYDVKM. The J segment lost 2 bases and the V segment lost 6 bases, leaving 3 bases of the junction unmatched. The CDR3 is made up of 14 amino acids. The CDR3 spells CASSQGARNQPQHF. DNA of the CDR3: TGTGCCAGCAGCCAGGGGGCCCGCAATCAGCCCCAGCATTTT.

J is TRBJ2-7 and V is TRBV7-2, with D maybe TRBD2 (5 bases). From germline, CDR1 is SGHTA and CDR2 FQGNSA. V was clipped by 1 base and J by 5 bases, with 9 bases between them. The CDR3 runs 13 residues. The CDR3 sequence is CASSLGAGNEQYF. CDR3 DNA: TGTGCCAGCAGCTTAGGGGCGGGTAACGAGCAGTACTTC.

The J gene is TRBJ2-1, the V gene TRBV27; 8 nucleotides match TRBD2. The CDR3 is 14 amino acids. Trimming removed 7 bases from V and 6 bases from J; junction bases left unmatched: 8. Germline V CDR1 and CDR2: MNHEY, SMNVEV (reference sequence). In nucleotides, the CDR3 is TGTGCCAGCAAACCAGCGGGGGAGACCAATGAGCAGTTCTTC. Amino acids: CASKPAGETNEQFF.

For the CDR3, the DNA is TGTGCCAGCAGTTCATTGTACAATCAGCCCCAGCATTTT. Protein product: CASSSLYNQPQHF. V usage is TRBV6-1 and J usage is TRBJ1-5; D is unclear. With 5 bases removed from V and 3 bases from J, the gap between germline ends came to 8 bases. The germline gives CDR1 MNHNS, CDR2 SASEGT. The CDR3 is made up of 13 amino acids.

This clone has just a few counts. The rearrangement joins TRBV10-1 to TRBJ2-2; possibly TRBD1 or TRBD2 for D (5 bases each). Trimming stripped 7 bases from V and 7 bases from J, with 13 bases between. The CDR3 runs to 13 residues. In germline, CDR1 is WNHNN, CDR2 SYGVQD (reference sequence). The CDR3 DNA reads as TGCGCCAGCACCTCGGGGCTGCTCGGGGAGCTGTTTTTT. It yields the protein CASTSGLLGELFF.

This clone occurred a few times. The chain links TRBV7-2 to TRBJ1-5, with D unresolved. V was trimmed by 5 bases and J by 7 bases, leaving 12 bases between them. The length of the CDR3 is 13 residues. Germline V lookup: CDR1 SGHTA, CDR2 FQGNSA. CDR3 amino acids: CASSPDGVQPQHF. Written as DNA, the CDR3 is TGTGCCAGCAGCCCCGACGGGGTCCAGCCCCAGCATTTT.

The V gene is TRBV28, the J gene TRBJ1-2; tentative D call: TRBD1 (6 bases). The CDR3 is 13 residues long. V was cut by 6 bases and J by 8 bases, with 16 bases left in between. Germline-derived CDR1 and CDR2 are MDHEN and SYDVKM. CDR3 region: CASRPPGAQGYTF. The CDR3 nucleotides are TGTGCCAGCAGACCGCCAGGGGCGCAAGGCTACACCTTC.

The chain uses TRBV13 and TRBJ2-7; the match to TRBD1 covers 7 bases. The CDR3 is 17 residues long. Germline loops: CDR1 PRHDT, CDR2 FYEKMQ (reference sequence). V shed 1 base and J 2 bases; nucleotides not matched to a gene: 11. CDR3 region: CASSLEGQTGSPYEQYF. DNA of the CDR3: TGTGCCAGCAGCTTAGAAGGTCAGACAGGGTCCCCCTACGAGCAGTACTTC. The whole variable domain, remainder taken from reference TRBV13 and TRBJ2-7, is AAGVIQSPRHLIKEKRETATLKCYPIPRHDTVYWYQQGPGQDPQFLISFYEKMQSDKGSIPDRFSAQQFSDYHSELNMSSLELGDSALYFCASSLEGQTGSPYEQYFGPGTRLTVT.

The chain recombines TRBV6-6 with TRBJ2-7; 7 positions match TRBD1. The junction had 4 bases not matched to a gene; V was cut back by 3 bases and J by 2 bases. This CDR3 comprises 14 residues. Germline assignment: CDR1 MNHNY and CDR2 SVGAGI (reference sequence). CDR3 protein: CASSYIQGPYEQYF. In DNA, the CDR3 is TGTGCCAGCAGTTATATACAGGGGCCCTACGAGCAGTACTTC.

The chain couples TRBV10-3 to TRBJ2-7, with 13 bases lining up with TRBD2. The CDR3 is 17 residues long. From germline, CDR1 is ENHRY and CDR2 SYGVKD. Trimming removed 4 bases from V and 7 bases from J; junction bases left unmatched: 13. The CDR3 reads CAISGPGLAGTSGEQYF. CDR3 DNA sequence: TGTGCCATCAGTGGCCCGGGACTAGCGGGAACGTCGGGGGAGCAGTACTTC.

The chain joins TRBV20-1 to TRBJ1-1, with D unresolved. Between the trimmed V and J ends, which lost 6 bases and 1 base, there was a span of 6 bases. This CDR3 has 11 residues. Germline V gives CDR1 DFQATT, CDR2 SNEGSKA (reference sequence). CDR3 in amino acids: CSAASNTEAFF. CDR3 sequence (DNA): TGCAGTGCCGCCTCGAACACTGAAGCTTTCTTT.

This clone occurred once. This CDR3 reads CASSLGRDPSYEQYF. In DNA, the CDR3 is TGCGCCAGCAGCTTGGGCCGAGACCCTTCCTACGAGCAGTACTTC. The chain employs TRBV5-1 and TRBJ2-7; no reliable D call. Germline V gene data show CDR1 as SGHRS and CDR2 as YFSETQ. The ends were cut back, 0 bases at V and 1 base at J, with 11 bases in the middle. This CDR3 comprises 15 residues.

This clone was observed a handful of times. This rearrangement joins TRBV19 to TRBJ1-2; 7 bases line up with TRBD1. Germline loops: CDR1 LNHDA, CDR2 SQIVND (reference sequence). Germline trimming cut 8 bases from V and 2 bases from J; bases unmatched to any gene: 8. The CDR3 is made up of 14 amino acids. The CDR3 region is CASHPTGTNYGYTF. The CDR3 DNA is TGTGCCAGTCACCCGACAGGGACGAACTATGGCTACACCTTC.

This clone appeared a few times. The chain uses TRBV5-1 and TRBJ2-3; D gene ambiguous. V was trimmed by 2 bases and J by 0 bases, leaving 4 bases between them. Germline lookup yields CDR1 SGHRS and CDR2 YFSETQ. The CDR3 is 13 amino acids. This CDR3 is CASSFSSTDTQYF. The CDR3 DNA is TGCGCCAGCAGCTTCTCTAGCACAGATACGCAGTATTTT.

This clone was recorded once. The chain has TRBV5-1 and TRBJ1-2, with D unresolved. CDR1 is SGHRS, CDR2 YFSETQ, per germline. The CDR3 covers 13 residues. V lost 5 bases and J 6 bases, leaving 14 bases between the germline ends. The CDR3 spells CASRSQEGNGYTF. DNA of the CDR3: TGCGCCAGCAGGTCCCAGGAGGGTAATGGCTACACCTTC.

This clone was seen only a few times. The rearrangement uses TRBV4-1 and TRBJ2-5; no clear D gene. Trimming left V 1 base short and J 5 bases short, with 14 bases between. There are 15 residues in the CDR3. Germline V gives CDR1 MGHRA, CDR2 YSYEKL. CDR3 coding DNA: TGCGCCAGCAGCCAAGGGGAACAGCGAAGGGAGACCCAGTACTTC. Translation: CASSQGEQRRETQYF.

CDR3 bases: TGTGCCAGCAGCTTACAACAGGACCAAGAGACCCAGTACTTC. It codes for CASSLQQDQETQYF. The chain uses TRBV11-1 and TRBJ2-5; perhaps TRBD1 as D (5 bases). Trimming removed 2 bases at V and 0 bases at J, with 7 bases between. The CDR3 totals 14 residues. Germline CDR1 reads SGHAT; CDR2 reads FQDESV (reference sequence).

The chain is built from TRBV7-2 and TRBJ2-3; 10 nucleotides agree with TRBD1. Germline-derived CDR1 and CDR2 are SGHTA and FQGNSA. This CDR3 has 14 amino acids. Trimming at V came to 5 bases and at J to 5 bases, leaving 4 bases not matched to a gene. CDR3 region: CASSRRDRGDTQYF. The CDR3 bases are TGTGCCAGCAGCCGCCGGGACAGGGGAGATACGCAGTATTTT.

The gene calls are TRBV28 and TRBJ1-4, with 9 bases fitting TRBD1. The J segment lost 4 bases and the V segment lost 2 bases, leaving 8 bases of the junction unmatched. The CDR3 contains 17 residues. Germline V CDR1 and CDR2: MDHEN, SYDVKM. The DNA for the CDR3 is TGTGCCAGCAGTTTAGTTACAGGGGGCGCCCTTAATGAAAAACTGTTTTTT. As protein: CASSLVTGGALNEKLFF.

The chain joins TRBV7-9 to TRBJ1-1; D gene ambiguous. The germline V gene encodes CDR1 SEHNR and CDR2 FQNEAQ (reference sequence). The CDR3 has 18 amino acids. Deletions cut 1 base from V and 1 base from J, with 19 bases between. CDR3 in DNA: TGTGCCAGCAGCTTAGGGTTCTGGGCTGAGTCCGCGAACACTGAAGCTTTCTTT. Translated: CASSLGFWAESANTEAFF.

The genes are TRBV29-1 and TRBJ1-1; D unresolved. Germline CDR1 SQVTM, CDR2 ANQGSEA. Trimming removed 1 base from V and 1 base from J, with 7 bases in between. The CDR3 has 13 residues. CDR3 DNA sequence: TGCAGCGTTGAAGTTCGGCAGAACACTGAAGCTTTCTTT. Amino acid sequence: CSVEVRQNTEAFF.

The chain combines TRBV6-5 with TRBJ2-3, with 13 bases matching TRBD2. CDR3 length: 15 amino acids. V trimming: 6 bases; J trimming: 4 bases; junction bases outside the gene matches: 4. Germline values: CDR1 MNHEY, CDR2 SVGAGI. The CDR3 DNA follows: TGTGCCAGCAGGAGACTAGCGGGAGGCCCAGATACGCAGTATTTT. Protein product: CASRRLAGGPDTQYF.

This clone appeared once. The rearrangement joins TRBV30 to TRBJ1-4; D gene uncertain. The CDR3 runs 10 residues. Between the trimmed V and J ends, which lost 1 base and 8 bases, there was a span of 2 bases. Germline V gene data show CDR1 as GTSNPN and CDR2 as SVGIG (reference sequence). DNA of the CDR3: TGTGCCTGGAGTGGGGAAAAACTGTTTTTT. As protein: CAWSGEKLFF.